Each of the 25 T cell receptor beta chains below was sequenced from the same sample in a study of OX40 agonist ivuxolimab in advanced cancers. Libraries were prepared by immunoSEQ multiplex PCR; TCRdb keeps only in-frame clonotypes and omits some of them. The table lists 100,000 to 150,000 clones, around 95% of them singletons. Sample: CD4+ or CD8+ T cells sorted from blood, taken in a trial of the OX40 agonist ivuxolimab. The receptors originated from an adult with an advanced solid tumor such as melanoma, head and neck, liver or kidney cancer.

This chain links TRBV6-4 with TRBJ1-5, with D possibly TRBD1 on 6 matching bases. V was clipped by 6 bases and J by 2 bases, with 26 bases between them. Germline loops: CDR1 MRHNA, CDR2 SNTAGT. The CDR3 has 19 amino acids. Here the CDR3 reads CASSWGQAFRFIGNQPQHF. The CDR3 DNA follows: TGTGCCAGCAGCTGGGGGCAGGCATTTCGTTTTATCGGCAATCAGCCCCAGCATTTT.

The chain employs TRBV15 and TRBJ1-2; 7 bases line up with TRBD1. Unmatched junction bases numbered 4, after V lost 5 bases and J lost 1 base. From germline, CDR1 is LNHNV and CDR2 YYDKDF (reference sequence). There are 14 residues in the CDR3. The CDR3 bases are TGTGCCACCAGCCCAGGGGGGATTAACTATGGCTACACCTTC. Translated: CATSPGGINYGYTF.

V is TRBV14 and J is TRBJ1-6; no clear D. V gave up 0 bases and J gave up 7 bases, with 10 bases separating them. Germline loops: CDR1 SGHDN, CDR2 FVKESK. CDR3 length: 15 residues. The DNA of the CDR3 is TGTGCCAGCAGCCAAGATCTGGCGAGGAATTCACCCCTCCACTTT. Encoded protein: CASSQDLARNSPLHF.

In DNA form, the CDR3 reads TGTGCCAGCAGCCAAGACCTTTCAGGGACCACTGAAGCTTTCTTT. It yields the protein CASSQDLSGTTEAFF. V and J are TRBV4-2 and TRBJ1-1; possible D gene TRBD1, 5 bases. Germline CDR1 LGHNA, CDR2 YNFKEQ. The CDR3 is 15 residues long. Between the trimmed V and J ends, which lost 0 bases and 4 bases, there was a span of 12 bases.

V gene TRBV18 combines with J gene TRBJ1-5, with D perhaps TRBD1 (5 bases). CDR3 length: 14 residues. V was pared by 5 bases and J by 1 base, with 9 bases between. The germline V gene encodes CDR1 KGHSH and CDR2 LQKENI. CDR3 in amino acids: CASSAGWSNQPQHF. CDR3 sequence (DNA): TGTGCCAGCTCAGCAGGGTGGAGCAATCAGCCCCAGCATTTT.

The gene calls are TRBV5-6 and TRBJ2-1; D is perhaps TRBD1 or TRBD2 (6 bases each). CDR3 length: 15 residues. V lost 4 bases and J lost 0, with 11 bases in between. Germline lookup yields CDR1 SGHDT and CDR2 YYEEEE. The CDR3 here is CASSRGQNSYNEQFF. DNA for the CDR3: TGTGCCAGCAGCCGGGGGCAGAACTCCTACAATGAGCAGTTCTTC.

The sample holds a few counts of this clone. The chain combines TRBV7-2 with TRBJ2-7, with TRBD1 matching 9 bases. The CDR3 has 15 amino acids. CDR1 is SGHTA and CDR2 is FQGNSA in the germline V gene. V lost 5 bases and J lost 7; bases outside the gene matches: 12. DNA of the CDR3: TGTGCCAGCAGCCCTTGGGGACAGGGACGTTATGAGCAGTACTTC. It codes for CASSPWGQGRYEQYF.

Concerning this clone: The sample has other DNA sequences that encode this CDR3 too. V usage is TRBV28 and J usage is TRBJ1-5; D unclear. There are 12 residues in the CDR3. V was pared by 1 base and J by 7 bases, with 5 bases between. CDR1 is MDHEN and CDR2 is SYDVKM in the germline V gene. The CDR3 region has the DNA TGTGCCAGCAGTTTATTGTCGCAGCCCCAGCATTTT. Protein product: CASSLLSQPQHF.

CDR3: CASSNTSGRTDTQYF. CDR3 coding DNA: TGTGCCAGCAGCAATACTAGCGGGAGAACAGATACGCAGTATTTT. This chain uses TRBV7-3 with TRBJ2-3; TRBD2 matches at 11 bases. The CDR3 spans 15 residues. Trimming took 5 bases from V and 3 from J; bases not matched to a gene: 4. Germline CDR1 SGHTA, CDR2 FQGTGA.

This chain connects TRBV18 to TRBJ2-1, with TRBD2 identical over 12 bases. Trimming removed 6 bases from V and 2 bases from J; junction bases left unmatched: 5. This CDR3 is built from 16 residues. Per the germline V gene, CDR1 is KGHSH and CDR2 is LQKENI. The CDR3 loop is CASSLRLAGAYNEQFF. CDR3 DNA sequence: TGTGCCAGCTCCCTAAGACTAGCGGGAGCCTACAATGAGCAGTTCTTC.

The chain has TRBV7-2 and TRBJ2-1; 10 bases align to TRBD2. V lost 4 bases, J lost 3 bases, and 12 bases stayed unmatched. Looked up from germline, CDR1 is SGHTA and CDR2 is FQGNSA. This CDR3 is 18 amino acids long. CDR3 protein: CASSSPASGRAGYNEQFF. The CDR3 DNA is TGTGCCAGCAGCTCCCCCGCGAGCGGGAGGGCCGGCTACAATGAGCAGTTCTTC.

The CDR3 sequence: CASRQGGLETYNEQFF. Written as DNA, the CDR3 is TGTGCCAGCAGACAGGGGGGACTAGAGACATACAATGAGCAGTTCTTC. This chain connects TRBV28 to TRBJ2-1; D possibly uses TRBD1 or TRBD2 (8 bases each). Germline CDR1 and CDR2: MDHEN and SYDVKM. This CDR3 has 16 amino acids. V was shortened by 6 bases and J by 4 bases, with 19 bases between the two germline ends.

The chain joins TRBV2 to TRBJ2-4; no clear D gene. Germline lookup yields CDR1 SNHLY and CDR2 FYNNEI. V shed 6 bases and J shed 0 bases, with 9 bases lying between them. This CDR3 region has 14 residues. The CDR3 region is CASRDKLAKNIQYF. CDR3 DNA: TGTGCCAGCAGAGACAAGCTAGCCAAAAACATTCAGTACTTC.

The V gene is TRBV7-2, the J gene TRBJ1-1; D not certain. The CDR3 runs to 14 residues. CDR1 is SGHTA, CDR2 FQGNSA, per germline. With 0 bases removed from V and 0 bases from J, the gap between germline ends came to 5 bases. The CDR3 protein is CASSLAGVNTEAFF. CDR3 nucleotides: TGTGCCAGCAGCTTAGCGGGTGTGAACACTGAAGCTTTCTTT.

The chain links TRBV6-5 to TRBJ2-7; D is possibly TRBD1 (5 bases). Germline assignment: CDR1 MNHEY and CDR2 SVGAGI. V lost 0 bases, J lost 3 bases, and 9 bases lay in between. This CDR3 comprises 14 residues. CDR3 DNA: TGTGCCAGCAGTTACTCTACAGGTAACTACGAGCAGTACTTC. Its translation: CASSYSTGNYEQYF.

The V gene is TRBV6-5, the J gene TRBJ1-2; 7 bases align to TRBD1. The V gene's germline CDR1 is MNHEY and CDR2 SVGAGI. V lost 2 bases to trimming and J lost 2 bases; unmatched junction nucleotides: 5. CDR3 length equals 15 residues. As DNA, the CDR3 is TGTGCCAGCAGTTACCGCCAACAGGGGAACTATGGCTACACCTTC. Protein sequence: CASSYRQQGNYGYTF.

V gene TRBV6-4 combines with J gene TRBJ2-5; perhaps TRBD1 as D (6 bases). Trimming took 3 bases from V and 1 from J, leaving 6 bases between them. The CDR3 is 13 residues long. Germline lookup yields CDR1 MRHNA and CDR2 SNTAGT. The CDR3 is CASSETGQETQYF. In DNA, the CDR3 is TGTGCCAGCAGTGAGACAGGCCAAGAGACCCAGTACTTC.

The chain uses TRBV19 and TRBJ1-5, with D perhaps matching TRBD1 (6 bases). This CDR3 has 15 amino acids. Germline V CDR1 and CDR2: LNHDA, SQIVND (reference sequence). V dropped 6 bases and J dropped 9 bases, with 21 bases sitting between them. The CDR3 nucleotides are TGTGCCAGTAGCGTACAGGGAGGGCAGATACGGCCCCAGCATTTT. This codes for CASSVQGGQIRPQHF.

The chain links TRBV4-2 to TRBJ1-3; 9 bases agree with TRBD1. The CDR3 is 17 amino acids. Germline V lookup: CDR1 LGHNA, CDR2 YNFKEQ. V shed 8 bases, J shed 0 bases, and the junction held 11 bases outside the gene matches. Written as DNA, the CDR3 is TGTGCCAGCGCTCCCGGGACAGGGAAATTCTCTGGAAACACCATATATTTT. The encoded protein is CASAPGTGKFSGNTIYF.

The J gene is TRBJ2-1, the V gene TRBV2, with 9 bases fitting TRBD2. Trimming took 2 bases from V and 4 from J; bases not matched to a gene: 0. This CDR3 comprises 14 residues. The germline gives CDR1 SNHLY, CDR2 FYNNEI. The DNA of the CDR3 is TGTGCCAGCAGTGAACTAGCGGGGTACAATGAGCAGTTCTTC. Residues: CASSELAGYNEQFF. Combining the CDR3 with reference TRBV2 and TRBJ2-1 gives the whole variable domain EPEVTQTPSHQVTQMGQEVILRCVPISNHLYFYWYRQILGQKVEFLVSFYNNEISEKSEIFDDQFSVERPDGSNFTLKIRSTKLEDSAMYFCASSELAGYNEQFFGPGTRLTVL.

J is TRBJ2-1 and V is TRBV5-1; 9 positions agree with TRBD2. The germline CDR1 and CDR2 sequences are SGHRS and YFSETQ. V shed 2 bases and J 8 bases; nucleotides not matched to a gene: 8. The CDR3 runs to 15 residues. The CDR3 here is CASSLGLAGFDEQFF. CDR3 in DNA: TGCGCCAGCAGCTTAGGGCTAGCGGGATTCGATGAGCAGTTCTTC.

This chain uses TRBV15 with TRBJ1-2, with 7 bases identical to TRBD1. The V and J ends lost 5 bases and 7 bases, in that order; junction bases with no gene match: 7. The length of the CDR3 is 13 residues. Germline CDR1 reads LNHNV; CDR2 reads YYDKDF (reference sequence). The DNA of the CDR3 is TGTGCCACCAGCGTGCGGACAGGCTCTGGCTACACCTTC. Protein: CATSVRTGSGYTF. The whole variable domain, remainder taken from reference TRBV15 and TRBJ1-2, is DAMVIQNPRYQVTQFGKPVTLSCSQTLNHNVMYWYQQKSSQAPKLLFHYYDKDFNNEADTPDNFQSRRPNTSFCFLDIRSPGLGDTAMYLCATSVRTGSGYTFGSGTRLTVV.

This chain uses TRBV7-3 with TRBJ2-7; tentative D call: TRBD2 (6 bases). The CDR3 runs 15 residues. The germline V and J ends were trimmed by 5 bases and 2 bases, with 16 bases remaining between them. Germline V gene sequence: CDR1 SGHTA, CDR2 FQGTGA. The CDR3 sequence: CASSPTKSGPYEQYF. In DNA form, the CDR3 reads TGTGCCAGCAGCCCAACCAAAAGCGGGCCCTACGAGCAGTACTTC.

The chain has TRBV28 and TRBJ1-1; D might be TRBD1 (6 bases). The CDR3 has 16 amino acids. Germline V gene sequence: CDR1 MDHEN, CDR2 SYDVKM. Trimming left V 2 bases short and J 5 bases short, with 18 bases between. The CDR3 DNA is TGTGCCAGCAGTTTACCTCCGGGGGCTGGGGGGACTGAAGCTTTCTTT. Its translation: CASSLPPGAGGTEAFF.

The chain combines TRBV2 with TRBJ2-3, with TRBD2 matching 10 bases. This CDR3 contains 14 residues. V shed 6 bases, J shed 3 bases, and the junction held 3 bases outside the gene matches. Looked up from germline, CDR1 is SNHLY and CDR2 is FYNNEI. Here the CDR3 reads CASRPGLATDTQYF. The CDR3 nucleotides read TGTGCCAGCAGGCCGGGACTAGCGACAGATACGCAGTATTTT. The full variable domain, completed using reference TRBV2 and TRBJ2-3, is EPEVTQTPSHQVTQMGQEVILRCVPISNHLYFYWYRQILGQKVEFLVSFYNNEISEKSEIFDDQFSVERPDGSNFTLKIRSTKLEDSAMYFCASRPGLATDTQYFGPGTRLTVL.